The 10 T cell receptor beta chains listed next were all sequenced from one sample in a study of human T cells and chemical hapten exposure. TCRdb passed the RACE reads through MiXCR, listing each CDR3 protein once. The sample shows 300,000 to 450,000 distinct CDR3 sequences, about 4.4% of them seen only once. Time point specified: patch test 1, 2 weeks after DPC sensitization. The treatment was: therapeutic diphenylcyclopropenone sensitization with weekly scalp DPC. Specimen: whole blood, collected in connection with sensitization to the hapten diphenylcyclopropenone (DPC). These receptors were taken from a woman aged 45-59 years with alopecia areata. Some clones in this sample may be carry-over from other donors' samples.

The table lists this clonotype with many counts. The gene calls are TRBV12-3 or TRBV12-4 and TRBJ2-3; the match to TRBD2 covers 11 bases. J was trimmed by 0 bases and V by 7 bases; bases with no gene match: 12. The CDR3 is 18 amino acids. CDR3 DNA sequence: TGTGCCAGCACCAGTGGACTAGCGGGCGAGAGTAGCACAGATACGCAGTATTTT. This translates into CASTSGLAGESSTDTQYF.

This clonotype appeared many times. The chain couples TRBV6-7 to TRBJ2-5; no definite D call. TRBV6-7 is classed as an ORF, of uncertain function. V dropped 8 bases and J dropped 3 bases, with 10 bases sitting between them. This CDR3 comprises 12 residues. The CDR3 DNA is TGTGCCAGCGAGACGAGAAAAGAGACCCAGTACTTC. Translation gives CASETRKETQYF.

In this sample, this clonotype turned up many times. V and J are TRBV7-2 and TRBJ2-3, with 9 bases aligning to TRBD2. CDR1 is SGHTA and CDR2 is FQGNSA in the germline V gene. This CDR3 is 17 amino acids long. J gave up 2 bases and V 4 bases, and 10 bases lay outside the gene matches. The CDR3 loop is CASSSVTSGRSTDTQYF. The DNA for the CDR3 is TGTGCCAGCAGCTCCGTTACTAGCGGGCGTTCCACAGATACGCAGTATTTT.

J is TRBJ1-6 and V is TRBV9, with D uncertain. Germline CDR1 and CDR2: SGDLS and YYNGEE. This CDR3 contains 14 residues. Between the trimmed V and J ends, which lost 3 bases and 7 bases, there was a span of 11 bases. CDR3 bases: TGTGCCAGCAGCGAGGCGGGAAACAATTCACCCCTCCACTTT. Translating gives CASSEAGNNSPLHF.

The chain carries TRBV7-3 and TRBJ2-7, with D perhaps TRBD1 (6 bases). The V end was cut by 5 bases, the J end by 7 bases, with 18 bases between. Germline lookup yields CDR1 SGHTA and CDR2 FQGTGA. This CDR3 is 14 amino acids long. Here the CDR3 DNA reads TGTGCCAGCAGCCTCTCCCCAGGGGATGATGAGCAGTACTTC. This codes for CASSLSPGDDEQYF. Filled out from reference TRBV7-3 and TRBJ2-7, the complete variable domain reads GAGVSQTPSNKVTEKGKYVELRCDPISGHTALYWYRQSLGQGPEFLIYFQGTGAADDSGLPNDRFFAVRPEGSVSTLKIQRTERGDSAVYLCASSLSPGDDEQYFGPGTRLTVT.

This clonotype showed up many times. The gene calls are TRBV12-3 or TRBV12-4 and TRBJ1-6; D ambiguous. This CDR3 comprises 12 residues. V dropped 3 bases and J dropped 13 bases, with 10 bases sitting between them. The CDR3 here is CASSFPQAPLHF. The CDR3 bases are TGTGCCAGCAGTTTCCCCCAGGCCCCCCTCCACTTT.

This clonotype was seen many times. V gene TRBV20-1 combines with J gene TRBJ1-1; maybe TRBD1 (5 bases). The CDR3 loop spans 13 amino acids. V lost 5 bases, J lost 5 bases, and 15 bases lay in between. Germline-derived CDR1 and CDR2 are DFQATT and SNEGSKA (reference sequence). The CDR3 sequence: CSALLPGGTEAFF. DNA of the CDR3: TGCAGTGCTCTCCTCCCGGGGGGGACTGAAGCTTTCTTT.

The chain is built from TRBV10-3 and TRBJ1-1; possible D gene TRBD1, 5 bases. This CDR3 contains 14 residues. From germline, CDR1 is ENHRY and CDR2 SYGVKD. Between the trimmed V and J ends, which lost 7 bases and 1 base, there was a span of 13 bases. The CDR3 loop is CAIIQGPTNTEAFF. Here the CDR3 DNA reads TGTGCCATCATCCAGGGACCCACGAACACTGAAGCTTTCTTT.

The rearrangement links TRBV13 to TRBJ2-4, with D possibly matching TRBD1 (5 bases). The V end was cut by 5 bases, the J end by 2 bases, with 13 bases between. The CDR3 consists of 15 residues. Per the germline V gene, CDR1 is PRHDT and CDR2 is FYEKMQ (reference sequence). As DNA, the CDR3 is TGTGCCAGCAGCCGGCGGACACTAACCAAAAACATTCAGTACTTC. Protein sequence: CASSRRTLTKNIQYF.

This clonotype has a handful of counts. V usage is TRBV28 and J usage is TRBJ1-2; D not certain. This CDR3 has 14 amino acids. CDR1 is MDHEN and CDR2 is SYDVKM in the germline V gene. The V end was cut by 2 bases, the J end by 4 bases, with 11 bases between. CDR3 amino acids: CASSLVGFLYGYTF. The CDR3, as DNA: TGTGCCAGCAGTTTAGTAGGGTTCCTCTATGGCTACACCTTC.